Following are 22 T cell receptor beta chains from one sample sequenced in a study of CD8+CD57+ T cells in acquired aplastic anemia. Profiling of TCR beta VDJ combinations and CDR3 sequences used genomic DNA as template. TCRdb re-called the reads with MiXCR, one entry per CDR3 protein. This sample has 150,000 to 200,000 distinct CDR3 sequences, with 40% to 60% found just once. CD8+CD57+ cell expansion had been shown by flow cytometry in patients chosen for sequencing. Sequencing used sorted CD4+, CD8+, or CD8+CD57+ T cells (not recorded which) from PBMCs. These receptors all come from a human donor with aplastic anemia.

V usage is TRBV30 and J usage is TRBJ2-7; 8 bases match TRBD1. The germline V gene has CDR1 GTSNPN and CDR2 SVGIG (reference sequence). V was pared by 6 bases and J by 4 bases, with 8 bases of the junction left unmatched. The CDR3 runs 13 residues. The CDR3 reads CACRGLTNYEQYF. The CDR3 DNA follows: TGTGCCTGCAGGGGGCTGACCAATTACGAGCAGTACTTC.

This clonotype was counted many times. This chain connects TRBV7-2 to TRBJ1-1, with a weak D call TRBD1 (6 bases). Between the trimmed V and J ends, which lost 1 base and 4 bases, there was a span of 13 bases. CDR1 is SGHTA and CDR2 is FQGNSA in the germline V gene. The CDR3 is made up of 15 amino acids. The CDR3 sequence: CASSLVWGLSTEAFF. DNA of the CDR3: TGTGCCAGCAGCTTAGTATGGGGGCTGTCCACTGAAGCTTTCTTT.

J is TRBJ1-4 and V is TRBV10-3; 7 nucleotides match TRBD1. The CDR3 extends over 14 amino acids. Trimming took 10 bases from V and 7 from J; bases not matched to a gene: 12. Germline V lookup: CDR1 ENHRY, CDR2 SYGVKD. The CDR3, as DNA: TGTGCCACCGCCCAGGGGGACTCGGGTGAAAAACTGTTTTTT. This codes for CATAQGDSGEKLFF.

Many counts were recorded for this clonotype. V is TRBV6-5 and J is TRBJ2-7, with a tentative D call TRBD1 (5 bases). Germline V gene lookup returns CDR1 MNHEY and CDR2 SVGAGI. Trimming pared 7 bases from V and 4 bases from J, leaving 8 bases between. The CDR3 covers 11 residues. This CDR3 reads CASIQGYEQYF. CDR3 bases: TGTGCCAGCATCCAGGGTTACGAGCAGTACTTC.

The table lists this clonotype with a few counts. The rearrangement uses TRBV4-3 and TRBJ1-3; D gene uncertain. Looked up from germline, CDR1 is LGHNA and CDR2 is YSLEER. CDR3 length equals 16 residues. V lost 0 bases and J 0 bases, leaving 9 bases between the germline ends. Written as DNA, the CDR3 is TGCGCCAGCAGCCAAGATCCCTCTCTCTCTGGAAACACCATATATTTT. Its protein product is CASSQDPSLSGNTIYF.

This clonotype was counted many times. The chain is built from TRBV19 and TRBJ2-1; 9 nucleotides align to TRBD1. With 1 base clipped from V and 7 bases from J, the junction kept 5 bases outside the gene matches. The CDR3 extends over 15 amino acids. CDR1 is LNHDA, CDR2 SQIVND, per germline (reference sequence). The CDR3 coding sequence is TGTGCCAGTAGTATAGGATGGGGACAGGGAAATGAGCAGTTCTTC. As protein: CASSIGWGQGNEQFF.

In this sample, this clonotype turned up many times. The J gene is TRBJ1-1, the V gene TRBV10-2, with 7 bases identical to TRBD1. The V segment lost 5 bases and the J segment 4 bases; nucleotides outside the gene matches: 7. This CDR3 contains 14 residues. CDR1 is WSHSY, CDR2 SAAADI, per germline. In DNA, the CDR3 is TGCGCCAGCAGTACTCCAGGGGGTCTCACTGAAGCTTTCTTT. Amino acids: CASSTPGGLTEAFF.

This clonotype turned up a few times. This chain joins TRBV7-2 and TRBJ2-5; possible D gene TRBD2, 5 bases. The CDR3 length is 13 residues. V shed 5 bases and J shed 5 bases, with 12 bases lying between them. Germline values: CDR1 SGHTA, CDR2 FQGNSA. This CDR3 reads CASSLDWRETQYF. DNA of the CDR3: TGTGCCAGCAGCCTTGACTGGAGGGAGACCCAGTACTTC.

The chain couples TRBV7-3 to TRBJ2-6; D possibly corresponds to TRBD2 (7 bases). Germline loops: CDR1 SGHTA, CDR2 FQGTGA. The CDR3 extends over 17 amino acids. Trimming took off 4 bases at V and 2 bases at J, with 15 bases between the two ends. CDR3: CASSSEGGAAGANVLTF. CDR3 bases: TGTGCCAGCAGCTCCGAAGGGGGGGCTGCTGGGGCCAACGTCCTGACTTTC.

This clonotype was observed a single time. The chain has TRBV24-1 and TRBJ2-4; possibly TRBD2 for D (5 bases). The CDR3 length is 13 residues. CDR1 and CDR2 (germline): KGHDR, SFDVKD. Trimming shortened V by 6 bases and J by 7 bases, and 12 bases separated the two germline ends. CDR3 residues: CATSSGMANIQYF. In DNA form, the CDR3 reads TGTGCCACCAGTTCCGGGATGGCGAACATTCAGTACTTC.

This clonotype was recorded at least ten times. The rearrangement joins TRBV7-3 to TRBJ1-1; D is unclear. The CDR3 is made up of 14 amino acids. V gave up 5 bases and J gave up 3 bases, with 13 bases separating them. The germline V gene encodes CDR1 SGHTA and CDR2 FQGTGA. CDR3 residues: CASSPSNRDTEAFF. The CDR3 DNA follows: TGTGCCAGCAGCCCCTCAAACCGGGACACTGAAGCTTTCTTT.

With respect to this clonotype: A much larger clone sits a single nucleotide away, making a read error possible. V is TRBV12-5 and J is TRBJ1-1, with TRBD1 matching over 8 bases. Looked up from germline, CDR1 is LGHNT and CDR2 is FRNRAP. J gave up 10 bases and V 1 base, and 5 bases lay outside the gene matches. The CDR3 loop spans 13 amino acids. In nucleotides, the CDR3 is TGTGCTAGTGGTTTGGCCGAAACAGGGGGAGCTTTCTTT. This gives the protein CASGLAETGGAFF.

V gene TRBV6-1 combines with J gene TRBJ1-2; D perhaps matches TRBD1 (5 bases). Trimming shortened V by 7 bases and J by 6 bases, and 18 bases separated the two germline ends. The CDR3 is made up of 14 amino acids. Germline CDR1 and CDR2: MNHNS and SASEGT. The chain's CDR3 is CASTTGGRGHGYTF. As DNA, the CDR3 is TGTGCCAGCACCACGGGGGGACGAGGTCATGGCTACACCTTC.

This clonotype was seen ten or more times. V usage is TRBV11-2 and J usage is TRBJ2-5; 9 bases are shared with TRBD1. CDR1 and CDR2 from the germline V gene are SGHAT and FQNNGV. The CDR3 covers 15 residues. J was trimmed by 4 bases and V by 6 bases; bases with no gene match: 9. The CDR3 loop is CASRGEQGARETQYF. The CDR3 coding sequence is TGTGCCAGCAGGGGGGAACAGGGGGCACGAGAGACCCAGTACTTC.

The CDR3 here is CASSQRHNNEQFF. The DNA for the CDR3 is TGCGCCAGCAGCCAGAGGCACAACAATGAGCAGTTCTTC. The chain employs TRBV4-1 and TRBJ2-1; D unclear. CDR1 is MGHRA, CDR2 YSYEKL, per germline. The CDR3 loop spans 13 amino acids. The ends were cut back, 3 bases at V and 5 bases at J, with 8 bases in the middle.

In this sample, this clonotype turned up a few times. The chain employs TRBV30 and TRBJ2-6; D unresolved. The germline V gene has CDR1 GTSNPN and CDR2 SVGIG (reference sequence). CDR3 length equals 15 residues. V lost 1 base to trimming and J lost 4 bases, with 11 bases between them. Written as DNA, the CDR3 is TGTGCCTGGAGTGGAACCCCAGGCGGGGCCAACGTCCTGACTTTC. It yields the protein CAWSGTPGGANVLTF.

This sequence joins TRBV2 and TRBJ1-1, with 8 bases lining up with TRBD1. The junction had 6 bases not matched to a gene; V was cut back by 6 bases and J by 0 bases. The germline V gene has CDR1 SNHLY and CDR2 FYNNEI. The CDR3 totals 15 residues. The CDR3: CASSPQGAVNTEAFF. CDR3 DNA sequence: TGTGCCAGCAGCCCCCAGGGGGCTGTGAACACTGAAGCTTTCTTT.

The chain carries TRBV19 and TRBJ2-7, with D possibly matching TRBD2 (5 bases). Trimming pared 5 bases from V and 2 bases from J, leaving 10 bases between. Germline lookup yields CDR1 LNHDA and CDR2 SQIVND (reference sequence). This CDR3 has 13 amino acids. This chain's CDR3 is CASSSVGAYEQYF. The CDR3, as DNA: TGTGCCAGTAGTTCGGTGGGAGCCTACGAGCAGTACTTC.

This clonotype was seen many times. The V call is TRBV11-1, the J call TRBJ1-1; D gene uncertain. V was clipped by 5 bases and J by 1 base, with 17 bases between them. The length of the CDR3 is 16 residues. In germline, CDR1 is SGHAT, CDR2 FQDESV (reference sequence). CDR3 coding DNA: TGTGCCAGCAGCCTTAGATCAACCGGGAGGAACACTGAAGCTTTCTTT. As protein: CASSLRSTGRNTEAFF.

On this clonotype: Since a much larger clone is just one base distant, this may be a read error. The rearrangement uses TRBV12-3 or TRBV12-4 and TRBJ2-3, with D unclear. V was trimmed by 3 bases and J by 6 bases, leaving 13 bases between them. The CDR3 is 14 amino acids. This chain's CDR3 is CASSLRLAPDTQYF. The CDR3 DNA is TGTGCCAGCAGTTTGAGGCTCGCTCCGGATACGCAGTATTTT.

V usage is TRBV2 and J usage is TRBJ2-7; a possible D gene is TRBD2 (6 bases). This CDR3 has 12 residues. The V gene's germline CDR1 is SNHLY and CDR2 FYNNEI. V was pared by 8 bases and J by 3 bases, with 11 bases between. The CDR3, as DNA: TGTGCCAGCGCGGGGAGGAGCTACGAGCAGTACTTC. Amino acid sequence: CASAGRSYEQYF.

This clonotype has a single count. The J gene is TRBJ2-7, the V gene TRBV29-1; TRBD2 is a possible D gene (5 bases). The CDR3 extends over 11 amino acids. V lost 6 bases, J lost 6 bases, and 12 bases lay in between. The germline V gene encodes CDR1 SQVTM and CDR2 ANQGSEA. For the CDR3, the DNA is TGCAGCGTAGACCCGGGGTCCGAGCAGTACTTC. Its protein product is CSVDPGSEQYF.